Listed below are T cell receptor beta chains from one sample, sequenced in a study of T cell repertoires in cytomegalovirus infection. These TCRs are of unknown antigen specificity. TCRdb used MiXCR to reprocess the reads, holding one entry per CDR3 protein. The sample lists around 800,000 distinct CDR3 sequences; around a third were seen once. This material consisted of cultured CD8+ T cells from PBMCs, taken from culture after CMV antigen stimulation. The receptors were sampled from a human donor in good health (CMV status not recorded). Some clones in this sample may be carry-over from other donors' samples. Each CDR3 is given with its conserved first and last residue.

V | CDR3
TRBV5-6 | CASSSGTGPSFYGYTF
TRBV19 | CASIKQGKTEAFF
TRBV19 | CASSADWGYTF
TRBV6-5 | CASSKGQGHTEAFF
TRBV28 | CASSLGFRGLALYPDEQFF
TRBV4-1 | CASSQVRGGASSYNEQFF
TRBV7-9 | CASRRTSGGPGETQYF
TRBV5-1 | CASSPGSLAGLYNEQFF
TRBV5-6 | CASSFSGAAYEQYF
TRBV7-9 | CASSLRDRSYDYTF
TRBV14 | CASSRTEFYGYTF
TRBV23-1 | CASPLPGTGSSGTNVLTF
TRBV7-6 | CASSPLDSTDTQYF
TRBV18 | CASSPPRQGNTEAFF
TRBV28 | CASSLLQALATEAFF
TRBV19 | CASSIAGLATGTDTQYF
TRBV20-1 | CSAVLSGGARWADTQYF
TRBV19 | CASILTGTGDHNEQFF
TRBV27 | CASRAWTGDGYGYTF
TRBV6-8 | CASSYSSFGGSKNELYF
TRBV6-5 | CASSYSSLAGGKEQFF
TRBV6-2/TRBV6-3 | CASTLGREQFF
TRBV7-2 | CASSLPGQGILTDTQYF
TRBV6-5 | CASSYPGIPVNEQFF
TRBV4-1 | CASSQDQSGGTTDTQYF
TRBV7-8 | CASSTGDNEQFF
TRBV7-9 | CASTTPLKGRNTEAFF
TRBV2 | CASRQNSGLGFNEQFF
TRBV2 | CASSTDAGGGSGELFF
TRBV25-1 | CASSVPSSGTGLDEQYF
TRBV19 | CASSIKAGVGTGELFF
TRBV19 | CASSQQGAYNSPLHF
TRBV12-3/TRBV12-4 | CASSLTAGGTSSTDTQYF
TRBV4-1 | CASSQESRMLEEGETQYF
TRBV20-1 | CSALSAGGLFRWADTQYF
TRBV15 | CATSRDTGGVRGEQFF
TRBV6-6 | CASSVTQGLFYEQYF
TRBV9 | CAGSSGDNEQFF
TRBV25-1 | CASSEQRETQYF
TRBV28 | CASRSREGAEAFF
TRBV6-6 | CASSYPGPLNTEAFF
TRBV5-4 | CASSPLAGGGTGELFF
TRBV15 | CATTPGRGDGYTF
TRBV7-9 | CASSLGPLEGTEAFF
TRBV12-5 | CASDDHKTTEAFF
TRBV19 | CASRWTEETEAFF
TRBV6-5 | CASSYFGTGDGYTF
TRBV7-6 | CASSLRGSGDSYNEQFF